This T cell receptor beta chain was captured in a study of pediatric ulcerative colitis. Notes on this clone: Antigen unknown.

TCRdb's copy holds only in-frame clones and misses some; the assay was immunoSEQ multiplex PCR. The data contain 55,000 to 75,000 clones, approximately 87% of them singletons. Study-level results: Repertoires came from total lymphocyte DNA, so rare subsets like regulatory T cells may be missed. A couple of rectal CDR3 clonotypes occurred in all ulcerative colitis patients. Clonal expansions reduced rectal repertoire diversity in acute severe colitis.

The CDR3 extends over 14 amino acids. Germline-derived CDR1 and CDR2 are MNHNS and SASEGT. The V gene lost 8 bases and the J gene lost 0 bases, with 11 bases spanning the gap. The V call is TRBV6-1, the J call TRBJ1-5; D is perhaps TRBD1 (5 bases). The receptor comes from a boy aged 10-17 years with severe ulcerative colitis. Sequenced material: blood. CDR3 nucleotides: TGTGCCAGCCAACAGGACCATAGCAATCAGCCCCAGCATTTT. Its translation is CASQQDHSNQPQHF.